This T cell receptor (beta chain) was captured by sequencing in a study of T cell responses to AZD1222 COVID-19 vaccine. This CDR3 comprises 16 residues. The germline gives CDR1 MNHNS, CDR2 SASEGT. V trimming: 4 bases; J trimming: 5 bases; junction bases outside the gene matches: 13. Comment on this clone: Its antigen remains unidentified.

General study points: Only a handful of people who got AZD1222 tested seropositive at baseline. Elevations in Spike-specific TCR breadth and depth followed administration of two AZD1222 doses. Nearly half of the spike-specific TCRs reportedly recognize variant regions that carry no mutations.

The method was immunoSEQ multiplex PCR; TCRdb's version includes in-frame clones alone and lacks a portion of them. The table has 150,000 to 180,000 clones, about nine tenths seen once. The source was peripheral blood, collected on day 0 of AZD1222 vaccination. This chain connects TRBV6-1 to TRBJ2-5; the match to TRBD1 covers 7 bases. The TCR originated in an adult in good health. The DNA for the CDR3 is TGTGCCAGCAGTGTGGGGGAAGGGGGCCCAAGGGAGACCCAGTACTTC. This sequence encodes CASSVGEGGPRETQYF.